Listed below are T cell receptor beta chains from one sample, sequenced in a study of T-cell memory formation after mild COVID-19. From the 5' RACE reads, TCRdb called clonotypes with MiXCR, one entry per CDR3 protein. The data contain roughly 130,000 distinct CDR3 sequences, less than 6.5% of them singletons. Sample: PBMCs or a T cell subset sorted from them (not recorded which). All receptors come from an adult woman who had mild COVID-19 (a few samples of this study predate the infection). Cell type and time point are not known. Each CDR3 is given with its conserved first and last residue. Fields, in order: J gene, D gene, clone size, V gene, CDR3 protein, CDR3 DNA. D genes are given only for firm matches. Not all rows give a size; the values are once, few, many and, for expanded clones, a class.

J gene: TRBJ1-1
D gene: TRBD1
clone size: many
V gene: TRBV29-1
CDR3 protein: CSVGTGTDTEAFF
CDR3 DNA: TGCAGCGTGGGGACAGGGACGGACACTGAAGCTTTCTTT

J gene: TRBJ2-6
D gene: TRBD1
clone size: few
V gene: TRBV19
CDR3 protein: CASSKGLRTGLLYGANVLTF
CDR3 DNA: TGTGCCAGTAGTAAGGGGCTCCGGACAGGGCTACTCTATGGGGCCAACGTCCTGACTTTC

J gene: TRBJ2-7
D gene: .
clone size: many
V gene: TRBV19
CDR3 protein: CASSQTGTPREQYF
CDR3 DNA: TGTGCCAGTAGCCAGACCGGGACCCCGCGCGAGCAGTACTTC

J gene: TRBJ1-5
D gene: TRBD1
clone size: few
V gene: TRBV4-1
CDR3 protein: CASSPTGRSNQPQHF
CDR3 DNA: TGCGCCAGCAGCCCGACAGGGAGAAGCAATCAGCCCCAGCATTTT

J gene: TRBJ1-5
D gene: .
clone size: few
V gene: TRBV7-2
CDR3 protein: CASSLGYYQPQHF
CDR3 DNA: TGTGCCAGCAGCTTAGGTTATTATCAGCCCCAGCATTTT

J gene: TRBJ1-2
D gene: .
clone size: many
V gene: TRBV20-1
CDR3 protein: CSAPQGSYGYTF
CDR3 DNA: TGCAGTGCTCCTCAGGGTAGCTATGGCTACACCTTC

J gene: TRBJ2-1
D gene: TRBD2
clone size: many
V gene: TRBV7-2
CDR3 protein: CASSLGVSGAHEQFF
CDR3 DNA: TGTGCCAGCAGCTTAGGGGTTAGCGGGGCACATGAGCAGTTCTTC

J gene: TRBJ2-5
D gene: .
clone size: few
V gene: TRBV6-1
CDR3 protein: CASSEALPTYLPETQYF
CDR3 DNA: TGTGCCAGCAGTGAAGCGCTTCCGACTTATCTCCCGGAGACCCAGTACTTC

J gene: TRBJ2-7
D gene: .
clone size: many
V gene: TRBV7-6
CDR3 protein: CASSSRARGNEQYF
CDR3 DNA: TGTGCCAGCAGCTCTCGGGCCCGAGGGAACGAGCAGTACTTC

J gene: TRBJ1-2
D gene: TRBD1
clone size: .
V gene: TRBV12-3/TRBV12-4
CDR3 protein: CASSNGQATGGYTF
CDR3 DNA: TGTGCCAGCAGTAACGGACAGGCAACGGGGGGCTACACCTTC

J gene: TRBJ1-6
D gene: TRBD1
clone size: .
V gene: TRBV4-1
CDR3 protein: CASSQRQGGKPLHF
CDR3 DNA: TGCGCCAGCAGCCAACGACAGGGGGGAAAACCCCTCCACTTT

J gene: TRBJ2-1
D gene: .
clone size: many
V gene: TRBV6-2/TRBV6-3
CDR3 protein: CASSWVGRYNEQFF
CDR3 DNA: TGTGCCAGCAGTTGGGTGGGAAGGTACAATGAGCAGTTCTTC

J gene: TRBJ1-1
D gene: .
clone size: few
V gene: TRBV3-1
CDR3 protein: CASSQGSGSTGSEAFF
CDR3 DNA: TGTGCCAGCAGCCAGGGTAGCGGTTCCACCGGGTCTGAAGCTTTCTTT

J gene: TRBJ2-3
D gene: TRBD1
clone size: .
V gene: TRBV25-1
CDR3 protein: CASSEYAGGTGGLPDTQYF
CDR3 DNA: TGTGCCAGCAGTGAATATGCAGGAGGGACAGGGGGTCTGCCAGATACGCAGTATTTT

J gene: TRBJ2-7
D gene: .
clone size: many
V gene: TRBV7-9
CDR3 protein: CASSIDGDRRPYEQYF
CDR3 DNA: TGTGCCAGCAGTATAGACGGGGACCGACGACCCTACGAGCAGTACTTC

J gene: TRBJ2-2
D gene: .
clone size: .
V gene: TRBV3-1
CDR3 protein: CASSQARGELFF
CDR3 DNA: TGTGCCAGCAGCCAAGCGAGGGGGGAGCTGTTTTTT

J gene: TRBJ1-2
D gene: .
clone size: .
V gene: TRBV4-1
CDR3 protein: CASSQETVRGYTF
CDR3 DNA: TGCGCCAGCAGCCAAGAGACAGTGAGAGGCTACACCTTC

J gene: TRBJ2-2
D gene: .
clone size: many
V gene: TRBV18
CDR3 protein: CASSGGHEQEYTGELFF
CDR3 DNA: TGTGCCAGCTCAGGAGGACATGAACAGGAATACACCGGGGAGCTGTTTTTT

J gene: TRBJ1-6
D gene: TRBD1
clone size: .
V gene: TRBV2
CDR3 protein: CASSRTGSHNSPLHF
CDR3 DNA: TGTGCCAGCAGTAGGACAGGGTCGCATAATTCACCCCTCCACTTT

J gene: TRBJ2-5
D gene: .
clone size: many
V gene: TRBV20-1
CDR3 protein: CSAAGMWETQYF
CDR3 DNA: TGCAGTGCGGCAGGGATGTGGGAGACCCAGTACTTC

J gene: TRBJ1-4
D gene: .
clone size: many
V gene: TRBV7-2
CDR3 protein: CASSWSSGGTNEKLFF
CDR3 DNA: TGTGCCAGCAGCTGGAGCTCGGGGGGAACTAATGAAAAACTGTTTTTT

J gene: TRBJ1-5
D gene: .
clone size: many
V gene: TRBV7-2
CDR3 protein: CASSLNAFQPQHF
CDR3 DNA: TGTGCCAGCAGCTTAAACGCATTCCAGCCCCAGCATTTT

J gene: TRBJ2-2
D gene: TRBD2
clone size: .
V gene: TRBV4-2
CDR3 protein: CASSQPLGSGGRELFF
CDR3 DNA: TGTGCCAGCAGCCAACCGTTGGGTAGCGGGGGCCGGGAGCTGTTTTTT

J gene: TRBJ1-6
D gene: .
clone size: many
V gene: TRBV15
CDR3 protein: CATSRDQDSPLHF
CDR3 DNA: TGTGCCACCAGCAGAGATCAGGATTCACCCCTCCACTTT

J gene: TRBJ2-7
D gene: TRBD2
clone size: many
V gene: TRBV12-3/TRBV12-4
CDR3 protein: CASSPLAGVLQYF
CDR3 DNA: TGTGCCAGCAGTCCGCTAGCGGGGGTACTGCAGTACTTC

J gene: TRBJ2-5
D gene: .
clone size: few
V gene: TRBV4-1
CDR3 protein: CASSQEGSGDLTMAQYF
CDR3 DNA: TGCGCCAGCAGCCAAGAAGGCTCAGGGGACCTAACCATGGCCCAGTACTTC

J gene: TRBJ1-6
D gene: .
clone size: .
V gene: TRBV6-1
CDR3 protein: CASSDVYNSPLHF
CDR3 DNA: TGTGCCAGCAGTGATGTCTATAATTCACCCCTCCACTTT

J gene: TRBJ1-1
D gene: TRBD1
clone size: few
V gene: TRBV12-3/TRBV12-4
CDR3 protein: CASSLDRAYTEAFF
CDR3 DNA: TGTGCCAGCAGTTTGGACAGGGCGTACACTGAAGCTTTCTTT

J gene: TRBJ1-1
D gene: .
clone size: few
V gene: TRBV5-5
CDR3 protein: CASSFRVGMNTEAFF
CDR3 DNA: TGTGCCAGCAGCTTTAGAGTTGGTATGAACACTGAAGCTTTCTTT

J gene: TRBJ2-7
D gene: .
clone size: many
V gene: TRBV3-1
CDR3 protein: CASSQDRLYEQYF
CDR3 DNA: TGTGCCAGCAGCCAAGATCGGCTCTACGAGCAGTACTTC

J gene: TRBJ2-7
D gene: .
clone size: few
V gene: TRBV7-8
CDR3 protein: CASSAGHDEQYF
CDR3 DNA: TGTGCCAGCAGCGCGGGCCACGACGAGCAGTACTTC

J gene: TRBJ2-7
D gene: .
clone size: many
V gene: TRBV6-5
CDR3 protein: CASSYSRGSAYEQYF
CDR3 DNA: TGTGCCAGCAGTTACTCGAGAGGGAGCGCCTACGAGCAGTACTTC

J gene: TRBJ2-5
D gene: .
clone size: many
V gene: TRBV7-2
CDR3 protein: CASSLVGGAYQETQYF
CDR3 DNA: TGTGCCAGCAGCTTAGTAGGTGGGGCGTACCAAGAGACCCAGTACTTC

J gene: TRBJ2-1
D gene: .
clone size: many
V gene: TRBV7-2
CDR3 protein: CASSLVHHEQFF
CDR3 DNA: TGTGCCAGCAGCTTAGTTCACCATGAGCAGTTCTTC

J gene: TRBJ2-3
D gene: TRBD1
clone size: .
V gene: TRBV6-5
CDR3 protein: CASSRSGTGGTDTQYF
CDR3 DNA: TGTGCCAGCAGCCGCTCCGGGACAGGGGGCACAGATACGCAGTATTTT

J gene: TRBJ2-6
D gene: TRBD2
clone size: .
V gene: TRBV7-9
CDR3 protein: CASSRAGGPSTPSGANVLTF
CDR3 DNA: TGTGCCAGCAGCCGGGCGGGGGGGCCCTCAACTCCCTCTGGGGCCAACGTCCTGACTTTC

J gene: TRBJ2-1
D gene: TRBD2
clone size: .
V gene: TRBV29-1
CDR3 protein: CSARGAYNEQFF
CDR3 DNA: TGCAGCGCCCGGGGGGCCTACAATGAGCAGTTCTTC

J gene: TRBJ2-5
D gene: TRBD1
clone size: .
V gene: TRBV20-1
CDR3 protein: CSARGQGGHAAQYF
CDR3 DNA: TGCAGTGCTAGAGGACAGGGGGGGCACGCGGCCCAGTACTTC

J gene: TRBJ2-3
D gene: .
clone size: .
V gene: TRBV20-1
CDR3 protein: CSSGLRTDTQYF
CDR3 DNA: TGCAGCTCGGGACTTCGCACAGATACGCAGTATTTT

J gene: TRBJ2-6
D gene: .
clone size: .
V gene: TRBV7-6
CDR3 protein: CASSQLYRANVLTF
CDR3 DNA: TGTGCCAGCAGCCAGCTGTATAGGGCCAACGTCCTGACTTTC

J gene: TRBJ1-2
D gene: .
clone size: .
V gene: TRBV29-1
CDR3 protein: CSIQGIGYGYTF
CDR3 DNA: TGCAGCATACAGGGAATAGGCTATGGCTACACCTTC

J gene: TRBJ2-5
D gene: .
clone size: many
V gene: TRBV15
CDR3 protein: CATSRDPGVQETQYF
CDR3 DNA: TGTGCCACCAGCAGAGATCCGGGAGTGCAAGAGACCCAGTACTTC

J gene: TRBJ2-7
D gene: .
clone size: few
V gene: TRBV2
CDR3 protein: CASSFRGEQYF
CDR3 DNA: TGTGCCAGCAGTTTCAGGGGCGAGCAGTACTTC

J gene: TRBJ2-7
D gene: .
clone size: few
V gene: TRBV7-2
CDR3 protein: CASSPTRTAWQQYF
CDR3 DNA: TGTGCCAGCAGCCCGACTAGGACCGCCTGGCAGCAGTACTTC

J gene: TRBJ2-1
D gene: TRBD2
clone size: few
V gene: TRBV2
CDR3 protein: CASSEGSGRAGNEQFF
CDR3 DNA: TGTGCCAGCAGTGAAGGGAGCGGGAGGGCCGGGAATGAGCAGTTCTTC

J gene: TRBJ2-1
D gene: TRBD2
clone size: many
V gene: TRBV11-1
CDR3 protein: CASSSGTSGSLYNEQFF
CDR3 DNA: TGTGCCAGCAGCTCCGGGACTAGCGGAAGCCTCTACAATGAGCAGTTCTTC

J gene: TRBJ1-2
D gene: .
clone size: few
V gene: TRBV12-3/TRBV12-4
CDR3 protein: CASSFNHNYGYTF
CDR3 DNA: TGTGCCAGCAGTTTTAACCATAACTATGGCTACACCTTC

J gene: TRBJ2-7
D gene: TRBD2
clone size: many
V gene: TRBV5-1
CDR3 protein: CASSPGTSGSVREQYF
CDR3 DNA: TGCGCCAGCAGCCCAGGGACTAGCGGGAGTGTGCGCGAGCAGTACTTC